This is a list of T cell receptor beta chains from one sample in a study of early T cells in non-severe SARS-CoV-2 infection. TCRdb used MiXCR to reprocess the 5' RACE reads, holding one entry per CDR3 protein. The sample includes tens of thousands of distinct CDR3 sequences, 10% seen only once; the top ten take less than 10%. The sequencing used whole blood, collected at baseline. These receptors were collected from an adult who was a healthcare worker with PCR-confirmed SARS-CoV-2 infection or an uninfected control (not recorded which). The CDR3 runs from the conserved cysteine through the conserved F or W. Each record gives: CDR3 protein, CDR3 DNA, clone size, J gene, D gene, V gene. A D gene is named only where the DNA matches it firmly. Size is stated for part of the rows, as once, few or many counts, or as a class when the clone is expanded.

CDR3: CASSLVSGGVGTEAFF; DNA: TGTGCCAGCAGTCTGGTTTCGGGGGGTGTAGGGACTGAAGCTTTCTTT; size: few; J: TRBJ1-1; D: NA; V: TRBV12-3/TRBV12-4
CDR3: CASSSEGGKETQYF; DNA: TGCGCCAGCAGCTCAGAGGGGGGGAAAGAGACCCAGTACTTC; size: NA; J: TRBJ2-5; D: NA; V: TRBV5-1
CDR3: CSARVRGDRDGAFF; DNA: TGCAGTGCTAGAGTCCGAGGAGACAGAGACGGAGCTTTCTTT; size: few; J: TRBJ1-1; D: NA; V: TRBV20-1
CDR3: CAISVEGKNTEAFF; DNA: TGTGCCATCAGTGTAGAGGGGAAGAACACTGAAGCTTTCTTT; size: many; J: TRBJ1-1; D: NA; V: TRBV10-3
CDR3: CASTNRLSTDTQYF; DNA: TGTGCCAGCACAAACAGGCTTAGCACAGATACGCAGTATTTT; size: NA; J: TRBJ2-3; D: NA; V: TRBV9
CDR3: CSARGISGGAGDTQYF; DNA: TGCAGTGCTAGAGGAATCTCGGGGGGGGCAGGAGATACGCAGTATTTT; size: NA; J: TRBJ2-3; D: TRBD2; V: TRBV20-1
CDR3: CASSRDSTDTQYF; DNA: TGTGCCAGCAGCCGGGACAGCACAGATACGCAGTATTTT; size: many; J: TRBJ2-3; D: NA; V: TRBV7-9
CDR3: CSVVGAIRGAGNEQFF; DNA: TGCAGCGTTGTTGGGGCGATTAGGGGGGCGGGCAATGAGCAGTTCTTC; size: few; J: TRBJ2-1; D: NA; V: TRBV29-1
CDR3: CASSLVGQENIQYF; DNA: TGTGCCAGCAGTTTAGTCGGCCAGGAGAACATTCAGTACTTC; size: NA; J: TRBJ2-4; D: NA; V: TRBV6-6
CDR3: CASGFGTGVYEQYF; DNA: TGTGCTAGTGGCTTCGGGACAGGGGTCTACGAGCAGTACTTC; size: NA; J: TRBJ2-7; D: TRBD1; V: TRBV12-5
CDR3: CSAEGQAYEQYF; DNA: TGCAGTGCCGAGGGCCAGGCCTACGAGCAGTACTTC; size: NA; J: TRBJ2-7; D: NA; V: TRBV20-1